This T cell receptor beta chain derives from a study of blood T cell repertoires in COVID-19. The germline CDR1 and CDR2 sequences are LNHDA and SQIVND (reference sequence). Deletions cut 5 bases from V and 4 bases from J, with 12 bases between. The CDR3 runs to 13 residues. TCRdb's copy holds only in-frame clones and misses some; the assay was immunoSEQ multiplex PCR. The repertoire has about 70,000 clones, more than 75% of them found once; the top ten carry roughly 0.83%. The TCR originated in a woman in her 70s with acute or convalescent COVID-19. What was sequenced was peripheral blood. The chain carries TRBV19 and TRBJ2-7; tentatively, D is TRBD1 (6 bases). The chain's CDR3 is CASSADRGYEQYF. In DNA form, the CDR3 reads TGTGCCAGTAGTGCCGATAGGGGGTACGAGCAGTACTTC.